The clone carrying this T cell receptor beta chain has more than one count but fewer than ten. Its antigen is unknown. CD4+ naive, central memory, regulatory and stem cell-like memory cells were sorted via CD45RO/CCR7/CD25/CD127/CD95/CD27. This sample was taken from a study of beta chain features in type 1 diabetes. As for the study in general: There were 107,917,701 sorted cells examined across all samples. Study-level results: The study notes PCR might favor shorter templates equally in patients and controls. TCRB CDR3s from Type 1 diabetes patients were moderately but significantly shorter in all four CD4+ subsets.

The CDR3 is 15 amino acids. CDR1 and CDR2 from the germline V gene are LGHNA and YNFKEQ. Trimming removed 0 bases from V and 6 bases from J, with 15 bases in between. Since all of the isolated RNA was reverse transcribed, expressed TCRB transcripts were what got sequenced. Naive, central memory and regulatory T cell samples averaged roughly 3.7 million reads. The assay was immunoSEQ multiplex PCR, and TCRdb's table has in-frame clones only and misses some. This sample has more than 250,000 clones, with roughly 22% found just once. This chain links TRBV4-2 with TRBJ2-7, with D perhaps TRBD1 (6 bases). The receptor's source is a woman aged 40 to 50 with type 1 diabetes. Sequenced sample: naive CD4+ T cells from blood. CDR3 DNA sequence: TGTGCCAGCAGCCAAGATCACGGACAGTCGCGCGAGCAGTACTTC. Its translation: CASSQDHGQSREQYF.